This TCR beta chain came from a study of T cells in women clearing cervical HPV infection. Looking at the study overall: Controls gave blood once infection was undetectable; cases at lesion identification. Only a few women had HLA typing results available.

Comments on this clone: The antigen remains unidentified. Sequencing ends 3 residues short of the CDR3 end; the germline J gene provides the rest.

The V and J ends lost 7 bases and 7 bases, in that order; junction bases with no gene match: 8. This CDR3 contains 13 residues. Germline V gives CDR1 SGHNT, CDR2 YYREEE (reference sequence). Study-wide findings and caveats: Cases carried less TRBV6-7 than controls: approximately 0.1% versus 0.16%.

Clones were sequenced by immunoSEQ multiplex PCR, and TCRdb holds only the in-frame ones, with some missing. The table lists 18,000 or so clones. All donors had a single incident cervical HPV16 infection, not prevalent. This chain uses TRBV5-4 with TRBJ2-1, with 7 positions matching TRBD1. The receptor's source is a woman between 18 and 70 years old with a cervical HPV16 infection that either progressed to CIN3+ or cleared (not recorded which). The material sequenced was blood buffy coat. Here the CDR3 reads CASGPGTANEQFF. The DNA read from the CDR3 is TGTGCCAGCGGACCCGGGACAGCAAATGAG. Using reference TRBV5-4 and TRBJ2-1 for the parts outside the CDR3, the full variable domain is ETGVTQSPTHLIKTRGQQVTLRCSSQSGHNTVSWYQQALGQGPQFIFQYYREEENGRGNFPPRFSGLQFPNYSSELNVNALELDDSALYLCASGPGTANEQFFGPGTRLTVL.